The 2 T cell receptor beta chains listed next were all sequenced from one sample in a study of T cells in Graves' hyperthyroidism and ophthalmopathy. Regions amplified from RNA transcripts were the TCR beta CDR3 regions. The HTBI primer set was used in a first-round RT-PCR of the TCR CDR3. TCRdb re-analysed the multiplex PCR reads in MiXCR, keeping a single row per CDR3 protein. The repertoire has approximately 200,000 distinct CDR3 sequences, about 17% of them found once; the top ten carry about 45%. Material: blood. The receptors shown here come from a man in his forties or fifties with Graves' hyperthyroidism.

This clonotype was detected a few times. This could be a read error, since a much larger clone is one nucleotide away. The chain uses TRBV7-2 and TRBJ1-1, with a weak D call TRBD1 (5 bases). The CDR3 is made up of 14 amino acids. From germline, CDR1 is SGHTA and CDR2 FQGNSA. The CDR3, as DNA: TGTGCCAGCAGCTTATTTCAGGGAGGCACTGAAACTTTCTTT. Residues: CASSLFQGGTETFF.

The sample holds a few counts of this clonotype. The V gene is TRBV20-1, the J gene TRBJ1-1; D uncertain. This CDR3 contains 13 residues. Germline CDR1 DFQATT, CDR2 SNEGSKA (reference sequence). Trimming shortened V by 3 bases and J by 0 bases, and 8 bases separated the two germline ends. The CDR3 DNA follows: TGCAGTGCTAGGTCGATCTTGAACACTGAAGCTTTCTTT. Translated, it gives CSARSILNTEAFF.